The rows below give T cell receptor beta chains drawn from one sample of a study of blood T cells in healthy people across ages. One entry per CDR3 protein results from TCRdb running MiXCR on the 5' RACE reads. The sample holds hundreds of thousands of distinct CDR3 sequences, 45% to 70% seen once. What was sequenced was blood. The receptors here all came from a middle-aged man in good health. CDR3s leave out the opening cysteine and the closing phenylalanine or tryptophan. A D gene is named only where the DNA matches it firmly. Clone size, where shown, is once, few, many, or a class for clones that have expanded.

v_gene	abundance	j_gene	d_gene	CDR3aa
TRBV6-5	many	TRBJ2-3	TRBD2	ASSPTSGHTQY
TRBV21-1	.	TRBJ1-5	.	ASSSRIPRGNQPQH
TRBV20-1	.	TRBJ2-7	.	SARDKGTAPYEQY
TRBV7-3	.	.	.	ASSPGLQSGGQETQY
TRBV11-3	.	TRBJ2-5	TRBD1	ASSLMPRGLINEQY
TRBV29-1	.	TRBJ2-6	.	SVGAGDTGNTGANVLT
TRBV20-1	.	TRBJ1-5	TRBD1	SASLGTGDSNQPQH
TRBV28	.	TRBJ1-2	TRBD1	ASGLEQGATYGYT
TRBV7-9	.	TRBJ2-3	.	ASSLEKGTDTQY
TRBV15	few	TRBJ2-7	.	ATSRDIRVGRTPYEQY
TRBV20-1	.	TRBJ1-5	TRBD1	SAPGGSNQPQH
TRBV20-1	once	TRBJ1-1	.	SAPPQGRVTEAF
TRBV12-3/TRBV12-4	few	TRBJ2-5	.	ASSLKVGETQY
TRBV15	once	.	TRBD2	TTTSGGRETQY
TRBV7-2	few	TRBJ2-7	TRBD1	ASSYLRPRQGSSLYEQY
TRBV7-3	.	TRBJ2-3	.	ASSSLTEGDTQY
TRBV6-6	few	TRBJ2-3	.	ASSPRGDFTDTQY
TRBV29-1	.	TRBJ2-5	.	SVEDGSGGFYETQY
TRBV9	.	.	.	ASSVGPGTNTYEQY
TRBV5-8	.	TRBJ1-6	TRBD1	ASSPGQGANSPLH
TRBV24-1	few	TRBJ2-6	.	ATSDSTNWVSGANVLT